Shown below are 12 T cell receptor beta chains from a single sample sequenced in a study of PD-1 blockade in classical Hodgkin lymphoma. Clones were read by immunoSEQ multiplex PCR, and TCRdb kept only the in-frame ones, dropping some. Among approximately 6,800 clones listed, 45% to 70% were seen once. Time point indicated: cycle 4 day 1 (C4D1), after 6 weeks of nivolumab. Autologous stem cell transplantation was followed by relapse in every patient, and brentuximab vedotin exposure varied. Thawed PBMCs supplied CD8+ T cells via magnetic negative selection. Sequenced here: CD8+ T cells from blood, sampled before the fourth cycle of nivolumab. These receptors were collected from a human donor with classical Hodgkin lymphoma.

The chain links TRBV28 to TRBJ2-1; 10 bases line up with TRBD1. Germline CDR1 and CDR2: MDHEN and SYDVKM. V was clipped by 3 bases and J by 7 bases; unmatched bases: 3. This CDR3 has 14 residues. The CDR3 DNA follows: TGTGCCAGCAGTTTGGGGACAGGGGATAATGAGCAGTTCTTC. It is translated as CASSLGTGDNEQFF. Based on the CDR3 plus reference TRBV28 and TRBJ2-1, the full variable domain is DVKVTQSSRYLVKRTGEKVFLECVQDMDHENMFWYRQDPGLGLRLIYFSYDVKMKEKGDIPEGYSVSREKKERFSLILESASTNQTSMYLCASSLGTGDNEQFFGPGTRLTVL.

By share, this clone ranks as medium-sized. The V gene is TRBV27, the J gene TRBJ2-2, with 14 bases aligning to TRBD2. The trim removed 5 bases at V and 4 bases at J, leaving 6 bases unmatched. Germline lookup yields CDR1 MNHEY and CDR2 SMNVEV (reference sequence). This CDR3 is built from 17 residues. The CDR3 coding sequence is TGTGCCAGCAGTCCGGGACTAGCGGGAGTTGGCACCGGGGAGCTGTTTTTT. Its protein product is CASSPGLAGVGTGELFF.

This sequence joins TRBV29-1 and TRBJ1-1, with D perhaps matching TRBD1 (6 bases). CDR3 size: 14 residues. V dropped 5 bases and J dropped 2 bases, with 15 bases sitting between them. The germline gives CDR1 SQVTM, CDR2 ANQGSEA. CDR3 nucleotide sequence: TGCAGCGTTTCCCGGACAGAGGCAAACACTGAAGCTTTCTTT. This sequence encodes CSVSRTEANTEAFF.

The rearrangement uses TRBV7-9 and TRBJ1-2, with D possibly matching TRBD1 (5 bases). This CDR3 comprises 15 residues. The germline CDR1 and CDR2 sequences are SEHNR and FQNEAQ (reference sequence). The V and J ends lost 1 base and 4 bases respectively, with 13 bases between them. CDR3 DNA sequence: TGTGCCAGCAGCTTAGGCGGCAGGGAAGGCTATGGCTACACCTTC. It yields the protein CASSLGGREGYGYTF.

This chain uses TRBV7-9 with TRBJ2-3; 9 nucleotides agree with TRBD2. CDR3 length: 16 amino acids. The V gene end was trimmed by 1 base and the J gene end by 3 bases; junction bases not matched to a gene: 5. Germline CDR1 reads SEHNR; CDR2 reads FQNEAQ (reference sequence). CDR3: CASSLEGGRATDTQYF. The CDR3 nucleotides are TGTGCCAGCAGCTTAGAGGGCGGGAGGGCGACAGATACGCAGTATTTT.

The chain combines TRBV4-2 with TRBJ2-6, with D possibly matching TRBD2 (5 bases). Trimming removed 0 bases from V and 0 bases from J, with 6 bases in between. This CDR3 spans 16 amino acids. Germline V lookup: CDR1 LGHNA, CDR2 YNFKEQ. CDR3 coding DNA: TGTGCCAGCAGCCAAGATGGACTCTCTGGGGCCAACGTCCTGACTTTC. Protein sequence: CASSQDGLSGANVLTF.

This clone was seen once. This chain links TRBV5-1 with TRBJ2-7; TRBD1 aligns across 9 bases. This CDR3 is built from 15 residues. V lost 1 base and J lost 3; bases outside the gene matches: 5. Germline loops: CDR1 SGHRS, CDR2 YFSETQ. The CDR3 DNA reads TGCGCCAGCAGCTTGCGGACAGGGGAAGTCTACGAGCAGTACTTC. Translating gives CASSLRTGEVYEQYF.

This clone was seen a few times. The CDR3 reads CASSPETDTQYF. CDR3 bases: TGTGCCAGCAGCCCCGAAACAGATACGCAGTATTTT. The V and J genes are TRBV11-2 and TRBJ2-3, with D unresolved. Germline CDR1 and CDR2: SGHAT and FQNNGV. This CDR3 comprises 12 residues. Between the trimmed V and J ends, which lost 5 bases and 3 bases, there was a span of 6 bases.

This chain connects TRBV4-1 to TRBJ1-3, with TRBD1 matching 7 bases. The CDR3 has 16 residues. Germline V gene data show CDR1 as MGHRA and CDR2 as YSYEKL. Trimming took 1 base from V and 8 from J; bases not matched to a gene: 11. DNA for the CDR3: TGCGCCAGCAGCCAAGCGCACAGGGGCGTTATCGACACCATATATTTT. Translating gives CASSQAHRGVIDTIYF.

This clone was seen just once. In nucleotides, the CDR3 is TGTGCCAGCAGTCTTCGGGTGGACTCTAGCACAGATACGCAGTATTTT. Translated, it gives CASSLRVDSSTDTQYF. J is TRBJ2-3 and V is TRBV27; TRBD2 is a possible D gene (5 bases). This CDR3 has 16 amino acids. The ends were cut back, 5 bases at V and 0 bases at J, with 15 bases in the middle. From germline, CDR1 is MNHEY and CDR2 SMNVEV (reference sequence).

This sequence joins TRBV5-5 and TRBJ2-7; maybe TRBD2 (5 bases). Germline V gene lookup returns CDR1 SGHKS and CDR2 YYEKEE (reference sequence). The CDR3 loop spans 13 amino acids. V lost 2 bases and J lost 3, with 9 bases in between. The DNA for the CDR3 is TGTGCCAGCAGCTTACGAGGGAACTACGAGCAGTACTTC. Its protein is CASSLRGNYEQYF.

The CDR3 loop is CASRREELVEHEQFF. The CDR3 DNA reads TGTGCCAGCAGGCGAGAGGAGCTAGTTGAGCATGAGCAGTTCTTC. The rearrangement uses TRBV4-2 and TRBJ2-1; D not resolved. The CDR3 has 15 amino acids. Germline V gene sequence: CDR1 LGHNA, CDR2 YNFKEQ. The V end was cut by 6 bases, the J end by 8 bases, with 20 bases between.